The text below deals with one TCR beta chain. The antigen remains unidentified. This sample was taken from a study of T-cell memory formation after mild COVID-19. Constant-segment-primed 5'RACE gave TCR alpha and TCR beta cDNA libraries with sample barcodes and UMIs. Each CDR3 protein gets one entry after TCRdb re-called the 5' RACE reads with MiXCR. The table shows under 700,000 distinct CDR3 sequences, with about a fifth occurring only once. V gave up 1 base and J gave up 1 base; unmatched junction bases: 2. The CDR3 is 14 residues long. Germline CDR1 is GTSNPN and CDR2 is SVGIG (reference sequence). Notes on the study in general: Clones from the second wave (peaking day 37) had unconfirmed SARS-CoV-2 specificity. Mainly CM and EM harbored the contracting CD4+ clones; mainly EMRA harbored the CD8+ ones. Some clones that responded were present in memory (sampled pre-infection), which suggests cross-reactive memory joined.

The sample taken for sequencing was PBMCs or a T cell subset sorted from them (not recorded which). The TCR was taken from an adult woman who had mild COVID-19 (a few samples of this study predate the infection). Cell type and time point are not known. J is TRBJ1-1 and V is TRBV30, with 8 bases fitting TRBD1. CDR3 coding DNA: TGTGCCTGGAGTGGAGGGACAGGGAACACTGAAGCTTTCTTT. Residues: CAWSGGTGNTEAFF. Together with reference TRBV30 and TRBJ1-1, the CDR3 gives the full variable domain: SQTIHQWPATLVQPVGSPLSLECTVEGTSNPNLYWYRQAAGRGLQLLFYSVGIGQISSEVPQNLSASRPQDRQFILSSKKLLLSDSGFYLCAWSGGTGNTEAFFGQGTRLTVV.